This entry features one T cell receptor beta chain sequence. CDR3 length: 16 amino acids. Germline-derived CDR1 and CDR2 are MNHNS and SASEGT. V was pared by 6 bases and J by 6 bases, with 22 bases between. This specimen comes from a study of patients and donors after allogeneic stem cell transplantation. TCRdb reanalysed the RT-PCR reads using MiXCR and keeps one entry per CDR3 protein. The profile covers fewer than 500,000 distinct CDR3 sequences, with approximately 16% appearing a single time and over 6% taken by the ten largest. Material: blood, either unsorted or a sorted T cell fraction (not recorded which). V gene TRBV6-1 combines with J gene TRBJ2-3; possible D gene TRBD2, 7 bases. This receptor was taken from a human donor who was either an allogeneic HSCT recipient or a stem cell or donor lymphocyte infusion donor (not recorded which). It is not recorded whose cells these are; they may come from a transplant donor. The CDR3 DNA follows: TGTGCCAGCAGGCTTAGCTGGGGGGGCCCAATCGATACGCAGTATTTT. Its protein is CASRLSWGGPIDTQYF.